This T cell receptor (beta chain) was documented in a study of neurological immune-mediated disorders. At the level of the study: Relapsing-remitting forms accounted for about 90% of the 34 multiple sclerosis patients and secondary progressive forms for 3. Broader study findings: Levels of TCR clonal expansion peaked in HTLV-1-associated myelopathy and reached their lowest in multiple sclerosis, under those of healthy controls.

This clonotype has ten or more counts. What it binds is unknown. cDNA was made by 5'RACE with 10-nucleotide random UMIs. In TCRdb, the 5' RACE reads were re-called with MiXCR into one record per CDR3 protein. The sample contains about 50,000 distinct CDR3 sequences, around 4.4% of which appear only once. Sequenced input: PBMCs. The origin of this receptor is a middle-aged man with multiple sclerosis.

The CDR3, as DNA: TGCGCCAGCAGCTTGACAGGGATAAATGAAAAACTGTTTTTT. It translates to CASSLTGINEKLFF. The rearrangement joins TRBV5-1 to TRBJ1-4; tentative D call: TRBD1 (6 bases). The CDR3 covers 14 residues. Germline V gene lookup returns CDR1 SGHRS and CDR2 YFSETQ. Trimming cost V 1 base and J 5 bases, with 9 bases left between them.